The present T cell receptor (beta chain) was sequenced within a study of CD8+CD57+ T cells in acquired aplastic anemia. By flow cytometry, patients selected for sequencing had shown an expansion of CD8+CD57+ cells. Genomic DNA was employed as the template in profiling TCR beta VDJ and CDR3. TCRdb ran MiXCR on the reads and lists one entry per CDR3 protein. This repertoire shows roughly 170,000 distinct CDR3 sequences, 45% to 60% found once; its top ten account for under 15%. The CDR3 loop spans 17 amino acids. Germline-derived CDR1 and CDR2 are SGHVS and FQNEAQ. V was pared by 3 bases and J by 9 bases, with 14 bases of the junction left unmatched.

Sequences were obtained from sorted CD4+, CD8+, or CD8+CD57+ T cells (not recorded which) from PBMCs. The sequence derives from a human donor with aplastic anemia. This sequence joins TRBV7-8 and TRBJ1-6, with 7 nucleotides matching TRBD1. The DNA of the CDR3 is TGTGCCAGCAGCTTTTTACCCACAGGGGCAGGAACTTCACCCCTCCACTTT. It encodes CASSFLPTGAGTSPLHF.